A few counts support the clone carrying this T cell receptor beta chain. The CDR3 has 14 amino acids. The V gene's germline CDR1 is KGHDR and CDR2 SFDVKD. Trimming cost V 9 bases and J 2 bases, with 14 bases left between them. TCRdb recomputed calls from the RT-PCR reads with MiXCR, one row per CDR3 protein. The data show 500,000 to 600,000 distinct CDR3 sequences, 10% to 15% seen once. The sample originates from a study of response to subunit inactivated influenza vaccine. The receptor's source is a man in his forties or fifties who received an inactivated influenza vaccine. The chain uses TRBV24-1 and TRBJ2-3, with D possibly being TRBD2 (5 bases). The sample was PBMCs from blood, taken on the day of vaccination. Written as DNA, the CDR3 is TGTGCCACCTCCGACCCGCGGGTCACAGATACGCAGTATTTT. Its translation: CATSDPRVTDTQYF.